This TCR beta chain was observed in a study of blood T cells in healthy people across ages. About the study: Per two T cells, about one barcoded beta molecule was captured through template switching.

RNA extraction gave at least 5 micrograms of total RNA per sample. Together with a sample-barcoded 5' primer, a J-beta primer mix was included in a second PCR lasting about 6 to 12 cycles. TCRdb passed the 5' RACE reads through MiXCR, listing each CDR3 protein once. The repertoire has roughly 1,300,000 distinct CDR3 sequences, approximately 60% of them found once; the top ten carry 5.5% to 8%. Trimming took off 6 bases at V and 7 bases at J, with 17 bases between the two ends. The germline V gene encodes CDR1 SGHTA and CDR2 FQGNSA. The CDR3 runs to 14 residues. The V call is TRBV7-2, the J call TRBJ2-3; either TRBD1 or TRBD2 may supply D (5 bases each). This sequence originates from a man younger than 30 in good health. Sequenced input: blood. As DNA, the CDR3 is TGTGCCAGCAGGGGACGAGCGTCGGGTTATACGCAGTATTTT. Protein: CASRGRASGYTQYF.